This T cell receptor (beta chain) was observed in a study of Graves' ophthalmopathy and Graves' hyperthyroidism. Overall study findings and caveats: Blood samples also showed most expanded thyroid clonotypes exceeding 0.001 frequency.

From germline, CDR1 is SGHAT and CDR2 FQDESV (reference sequence). The CDR3 covers 16 residues. The germline V and J ends were trimmed by 4 bases and 5 bases, with 21 bases remaining between them. The sample holds many counts of this clonotype. Its target is not known. The TCR beta CDR3 regions underwent amplification from RNA transcripts. First-round RT-PCR relied on HTBI primers, and a second-round multiplex PCR came next. TCRdb reanalysed the multiplex PCR reads using MiXCR and keeps one entry per CDR3 protein. The sample lists roughly 300,000 distinct CDR3 sequences; 15% to 20% were seen once. The specimen sequenced was peripheral blood. The chain combines TRBV11-1 with TRBJ2-7; D might be TRBD1 (6 bases). The receptor's source is an adult man with Graves' ophthalmopathy. CDR3: CASSSGDRSLFHEQYF. In nucleotides, the CDR3 is TGTGCCAGCAGCTCAGGTGACAGGAGTTTATTCCACGAGCAGTACTTC.